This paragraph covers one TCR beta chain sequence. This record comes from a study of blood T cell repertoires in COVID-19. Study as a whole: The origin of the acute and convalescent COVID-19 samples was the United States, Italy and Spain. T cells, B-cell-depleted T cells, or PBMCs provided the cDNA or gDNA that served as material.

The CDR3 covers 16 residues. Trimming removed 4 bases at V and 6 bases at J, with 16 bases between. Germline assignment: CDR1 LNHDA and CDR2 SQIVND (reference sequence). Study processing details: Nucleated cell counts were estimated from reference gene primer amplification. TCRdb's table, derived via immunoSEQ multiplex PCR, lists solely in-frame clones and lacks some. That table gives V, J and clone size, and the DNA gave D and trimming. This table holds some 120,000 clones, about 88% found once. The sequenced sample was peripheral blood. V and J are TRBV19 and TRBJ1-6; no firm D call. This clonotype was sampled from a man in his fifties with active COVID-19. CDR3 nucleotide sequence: TGTGCCAGTAGTACCGGGTCTAGGAGACTTAATTCACCCCTCCACTTT. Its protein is CASSTGSRRLNSPLHF. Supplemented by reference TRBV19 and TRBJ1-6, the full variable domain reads DGGITQSPKYLFRKEGQNVTLSCEQNLNHDAMYWYRQDPGQGLRLIYYSQIVNDFQKGDIAEGYSVSREKKESFPLTVTSAQKNPTAFYLCASSTGSRRLNSPLHFGNGTRLTVT.